Listed below are T cell receptor beta chains from one sample, sequenced in a study of T-cell reconstitution after alpha-beta-depleted transplantation in children. A single record per CDR3 protein comes from TCRdb applying MiXCR to the PCR reads. This sample yields fewer than 1 million distinct CDR3 sequences, of which roughly 15% are seen a single time; about 5% belongs to the top ten. This material consisted of PBMCs, mostly from graft donor cells, taken 360 days after TCRalphabeta/CD19-depleted stem cell transplant. Every receptor here comes from a male patient younger than 18 who had a stem cell transplant for acute lymphoblastic leukemia, so the T cells may come from the graft donor. Both conserved end residues are part of each CDR3. D genes are given only for firm matches. Not every row has a clone size; where given, it reads once, few, many or a size class.

>TRBV4-1|TRBJ1-1|TRBD1|NA
TGCGCCAGCAGCCAAGATCGCGGACAGGGAGGGTATGCTTTCTTT
CASSQDRGQGGYAFF
>TRBV19|TRBJ2-3|TRBD2|NA
TGTGCCAGTAGGGATATCCTAGCGGGAGGGCCAGAGGCAGATACGCAGTATTTT
CASRDILAGGPEADTQYF
>TRBV2|TRBJ2-1|NA|NA
TGTGCCAGCAGTGAACGGGCCCTCTCCTACAATGAGCAGTTCTTC
CASSERALSYNEQFF
>TRBV5-1|TRBJ2-5|NA|NA
TGCGCCAGCAGCCCGTCTACCTTTCAAGAGACCCAGTACTTC
CASSPSTFQETQYF
>TRBV12-3/TRBV12-4|TRBJ2-7|TRBD2|few
TGTGCCAGCCGGGGGGGACAAACGAGCTCCGAGCAGTACTTC
CASRGGQTSSEQYF
>TRBV11-2|TRBJ2-2|NA|NA
TGTGCCAGCAGCTTCGGACCCGCCCGGGAGCTGTTTTTT
CASSFGPARELFF
>TRBV11-2|TRBJ2-7|NA|once
TGTGCCAGCAGCTTAGGAGATAGCGGCTTTCCCTACGAGCAGTACTTC
CASSLGDSGFPYEQYF
>TRBV10-3|TRBJ2-5|NA|NA
TGTGCCATCAGTGTACTCCAGTTTGAGACCCAGTACTTC
CAISVLQFETQYF
>TRBV6-5|TRBJ1-2|TRBD1|few
TGTGCCAGCAGATGGGGACAGATGAATACCTATGGCTACACCTTC
CASRWGQMNTYGYTF
>TRBV12-3/TRBV12-4|TRBJ1-2|TRBD1|NA
TGTGCCAGCAGTGCCCAGGACAGGGCTAACTATGGCTACACCTTC
CASSAQDRANYGYTF
>TRBV6-2/TRBV6-3|TRBJ2-3|TRBD2|NA
TGTGCCAGCAGTTACTCGCTAGCGGTCACAGATACGCAGTATTTT
CASSYSLAVTDTQYF
>TRBV12-3/TRBV12-4|TRBJ2-2|NA|NA
TGTGCCAGCACACTTGGGAACACCGGGGAGCTGTTTTTT
CASTLGNTGELFF
>TRBV20-1|TRBJ2-7|TRBD1|NA
TGCAGTGCTAGTCGACAGGGGAGCGAGCAGTACTTC
CSASRQGSEQYF
>TRBV5-8|TRBJ2-1|NA|many
TGTGCCAGCAGCATTGGGCGTCGCGGCTCCTACAATGAGCAGTTCTTC
CASSIGRRGSYNEQFF
>TRBV20-1|TRBJ2-7|TRBD2|few
TGCAGTGCTCGCGGACTAGCGGGGCTGGAGCAGTACTTC
CSARGLAGLEQYF
>TRBV10-2|TRBJ2-5|TRBD2|NA
TGCGCCAGCACCTGGACTAGTTGGGCTGAGACCCAGTACTTC
CASTWTSWAETQYF
>TRBV5-1|TRBJ2-7|TRBD2|NA
TGCGCCAGCAGCGTATCTAGCGGGAGTATGTACGAGCAGTACTTC
CASSVSSGSMYEQYF
>TRBV15|TRBJ1-2|NA|NA
TGTGCCACCAGCAGAGAAAACAGCTACTATGGCTACACCTTC
CATSRENSYYGYTF
>TRBV20-1|TRBJ2-5|NA|few
TGCAGTGCTCCCGACCCCCTTTGGGCCCAGTACTTC
CSAPDPLWAQYF
>TRBV29-1|TRBJ1-4|TRBD1|few
TGCAGCGTTGGGGAGATCGTAGCGGACAGGGCGTCCACTAATGAAAAACTGTTTTTT
CSVGEIVADRASTNEKLFF
>TRBV7-9|TRBJ1-2|NA|NA
TGTGCCAGCAGCTCCCAGGGCCAGGTGGGCTATGGCTACACCTTC
CASSSQGQVGYGYTF
>TRBV5-1|TRBJ1-4|NA|few
TGCGCCAGCAGCTTGACTCGGAGCCTTAATGAAAAACTGTTTTTT
CASSLTRSLNEKLFF
>TRBV7-2|TRBJ2-7|NA|few
TGTGCCAGCAGCTTAGCTCTCTCCCTAGAAGGTTCCTACGAGCAGTACTTC
CASSLALSLEGSYEQYF
>TRBV6-1|TRBJ2-7|TRBD2|NA
TGTGCCAGCAGCCTAGCTAGCGGGAGAAGGCGAGCGAGGAATTACGAGCAGTACTTC
CASSLASGRRRARNYEQYF
>TRBV4-1|TRBJ1-5|NA|NA
TGCGCCAGCAGCCAAAGATCCTATCAGCCCCAGCATTTT
CASSQRSYQPQHF
>TRBV4-1|TRBJ2-1|TRBD2|many
TGCGCCAGCAGCGCGGGAGGGGGATACAATGAGCAGTTCTTC
CASSAGGGYNEQFF
>TRBV5-1|TRBJ2-7|TRBD1|few
TGCGCCAGCAGCTTCCTCCAGGGACAGTCCTACGAGCAGTATTTC
CASSFLQGQSYEQYF
>TRBV5-1|TRBJ2-7|NA|many
TGCGCCAGCAGCCCGGGCCGCTTCACCTACGAGCAGTACTTC
CASSPGRFTYEQYF
>TRBV7-3|TRBJ2-1|TRBD2|NA
TGTGCCAGCAGCGAGGGACTAGCGGGAAGCTCCTACAATGAGCAGTTCTTC
CASSEGLAGSSYNEQFF
>TRBV11-2|TRBJ2-5|NA|few
TGTGCCAGCAGCGTGTCCCGGGACAAAGAGACCCAGTACTTC
CASSVSRDKETQYF
>TRBV20-1|TRBJ2-7|NA|NA
TGCAGTGCTAGTGCCCTCTCAATCGACTACGAGCAGTACTTC
CSASALSIDYEQYF
>TRBV27|TRBJ2-1|NA|NA
TGTGCCAGCAGTCCAGGAGTCAGGCGGAATTACAATGAGCAGTTCTTC
CASSPGVRRNYNEQFF
>TRBV4-1|TRBJ2-1|TRBD2|NA
TGCGCCAGCAGACCACTAGCGGGAGAGAGGAGGAATGAGCAGTTCTTC
CASRPLAGERRNEQFF
>TRBV15|TRBJ2-4|NA|NA
TGTGCCACCAGCAGAGATAAAGGCCCCCTCATTCAGTACTTC
CATSRDKGPLIQYF
>TRBV5-1|TRBJ1-1|NA|NA
TGCGCCAGCAGCTTGGGCAGGGATATTAACCCCACTGAAGCTTTCTTT
CASSLGRDINPTEAFF
>TRBV10-1|TRBJ2-7|NA|NA
TGCGCCAGCAGTGCGATAGGGGCTGTCTACGAGCAGTACTTC
CASSAIGAVYEQYF
>TRBV7-9|TRBJ2-5|NA|many
TGTGCCAGCAGCCCTAAAGAGACCCAGTACTTC
CASSPKETQYF
>TRBV7-9|TRBJ2-5|TRBD1|few
TGTGCCAGCAGCGACGGACAGGGTATTTCGGAGACCCAGTACTTC
CASSDGQGISETQYF
>TRBV5-1|TRBJ2-7|TRBD1|few
TGCGCCAGCAGCTTGGGTTCGGGACAGCTATACGAGCAGTACTTC
CASSLGSGQLYEQYF
>TRBV5-1|TRBJ2-1|NA|few
TGCGCCAGCAGCTTGGTCGTTAGGGGACCAAACAATGAGCAGTTCTTC
CASSLVVRGPNNEQFF
>TRBV5-1|TRBJ2-2|TRBD1|NA
TGCGCCAGCAGAGCTAGGCCGGGACAGATCACCGGGGAGCTGTTTTTT
CASRARPGQITGELFF
>TRBV6-1|TRBJ2-6|NA|few
TGTGCCAGTTACAGCTCTGGGGCCAACGTCCTGACTTTC
CASYSSGANVLTF
>TRBV7-9|TRBJ2-5|TRBD2|many
TGTGCCAGCAGCTTAGGGATAGCGGGACGATATCAAGAGACCCAGTACTTC
CASSLGIAGRYQETQYF
>TRBV7-3|TRBJ2-7|TRBD1|many
TGTGCCAGCAGCCTCCGGGACAGGGAAGGAGGCTACGAGCAGTACTTC
CASSLRDREGGYEQYF
>TRBV6-5|TRBJ1-1|NA|NA
TGTGCCAGCCGGTTCGGGGGGGGTACTGTAGCTTTCTTT
CASRFGGGTVAFF
>TRBV5-1|TRBJ1-1|TRBD1|NA
TGCGCCAGCAGGACAGGGGGCGCCTCCAGGCGGAACACTGAAGCTTTCTTT
CASRTGGASRRNTEAFF
>TRBV7-9|TRBJ2-5|TRBD2|few
TGTGCCAGCAGCCCCCGACTAGCGTCAAAAGACCAAGAGACCCAGTACTTC
CASSPRLASKDQETQYF
>TRBV6-5|TRBJ2-2|TRBD1|few
TGTGCCAGCAGTTACTCGGACAGGGTGAACACCGGGGAGCTGTTTTTT
CASSYSDRVNTGELFF
>TRBV20-1|TRBJ2-1|NA|few
TGCAGTGCTAGATACCCATTTGACAGTGATTACAATGAGCAGTTCTTC
CSARYPFDSDYNEQFF
>TRBV3-1|TRBJ1-1|NA|few
TGTGCCAGCAGCCCTACCCGCAGGGGAAGGGACACTGAAGCTTTCTTT
CASSPTRRGRDTEAFF
>TRBV9|TRBJ1-1|NA|NA
TGTGCCAGCAGCGTAGAGGGCGGCAGAACATCCTCTCCCACTGAAGCTTTCTTT
CASSVEGGRTSSPTEAFF